One TCR beta chain is described in this entry. This sample stems from a study of control samples from healthy donors and cancer patients. Germline CDR1 is MDHEN and CDR2 is SYDVKM. V was shortened by 3 bases and J by 5 bases, with 7 bases between the two germline ends. This CDR3 has 12 amino acids. The assay was immunoSEQ multiplex PCR, and TCRdb's table has in-frame clones only and misses some. The sample yields around 94,000 clones, approximately 90% seen once. The chain is built from TRBV28 and TRBJ1-2, with D possibly being TRBD1 (5 bases). The receptor's source is a woman between 18 and 29 years old in good health. The sequenced sample consisted of blood. CDR3 sequence: CASSLGVYGYTF. CDR3 DNA sequence: TGTGCCAGCAGTTTGGGGGTTTATGGCTACACCTTC.